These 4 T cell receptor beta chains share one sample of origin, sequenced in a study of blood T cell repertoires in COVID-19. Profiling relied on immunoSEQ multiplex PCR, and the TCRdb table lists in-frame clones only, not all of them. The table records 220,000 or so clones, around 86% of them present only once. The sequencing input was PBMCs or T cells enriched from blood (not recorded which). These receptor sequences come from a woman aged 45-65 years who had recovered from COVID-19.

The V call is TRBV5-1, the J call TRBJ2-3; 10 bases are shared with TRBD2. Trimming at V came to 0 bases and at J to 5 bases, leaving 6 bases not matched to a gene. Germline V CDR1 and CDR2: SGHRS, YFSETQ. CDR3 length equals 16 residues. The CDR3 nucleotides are TGCGCCAGCAGCTTGGACAGCGGGGGGGCCGTAGATACGCAGTATTTT. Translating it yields CASSLDSGGAVDTQYF.

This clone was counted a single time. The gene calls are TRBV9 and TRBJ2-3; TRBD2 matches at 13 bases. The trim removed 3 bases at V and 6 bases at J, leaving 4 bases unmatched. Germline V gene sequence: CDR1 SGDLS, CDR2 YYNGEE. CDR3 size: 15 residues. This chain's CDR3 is CASSEGLAGTDTQYF. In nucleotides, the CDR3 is TGTGCCAGCAGCGAGGGACTAGCGGGAACCGATACGCAGTATTTT.

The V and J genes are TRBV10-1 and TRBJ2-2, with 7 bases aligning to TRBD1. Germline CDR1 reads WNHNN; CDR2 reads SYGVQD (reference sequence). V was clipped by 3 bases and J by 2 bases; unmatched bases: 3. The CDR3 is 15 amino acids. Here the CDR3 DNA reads TGCGCCAGCAGTGATCGACAGGGAAACACCGGGGAGCTGTTTTTT. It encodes CASSDRQGNTGELFF.

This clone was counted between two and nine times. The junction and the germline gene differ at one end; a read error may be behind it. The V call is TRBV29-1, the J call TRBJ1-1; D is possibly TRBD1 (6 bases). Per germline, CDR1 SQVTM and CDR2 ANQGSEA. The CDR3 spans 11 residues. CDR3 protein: CSDGDVGARDF. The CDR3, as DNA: TGCAGCGACGGGGATGTGGGGGCGCGTGACTTT.